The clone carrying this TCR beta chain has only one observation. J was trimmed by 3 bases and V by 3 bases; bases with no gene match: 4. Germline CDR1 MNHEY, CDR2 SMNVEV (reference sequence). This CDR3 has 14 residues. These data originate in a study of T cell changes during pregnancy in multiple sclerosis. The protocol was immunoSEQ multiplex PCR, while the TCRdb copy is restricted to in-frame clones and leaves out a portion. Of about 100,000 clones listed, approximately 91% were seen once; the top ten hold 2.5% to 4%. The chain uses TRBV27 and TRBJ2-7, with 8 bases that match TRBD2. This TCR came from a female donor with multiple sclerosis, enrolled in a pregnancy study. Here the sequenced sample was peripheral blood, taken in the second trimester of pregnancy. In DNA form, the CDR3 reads TGTGCCAGCAGTTTCCCCAGCGGGAGCTACGAGCAGTACTTC. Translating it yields CASSFPSGSYEQYF.